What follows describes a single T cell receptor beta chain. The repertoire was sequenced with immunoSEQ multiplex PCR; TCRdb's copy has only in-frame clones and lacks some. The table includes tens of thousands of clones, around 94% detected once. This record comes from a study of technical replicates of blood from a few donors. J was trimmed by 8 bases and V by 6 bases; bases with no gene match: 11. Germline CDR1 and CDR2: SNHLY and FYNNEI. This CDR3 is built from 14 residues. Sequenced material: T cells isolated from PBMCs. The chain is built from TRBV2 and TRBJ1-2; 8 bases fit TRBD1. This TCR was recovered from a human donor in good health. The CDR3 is CASRSPQGARGYTF. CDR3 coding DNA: TGTGCCAGCAGATCTCCTCAGGGGGCACGGGGCTACACCTTC.